One sample yielded the 13 T cell receptor beta chains listed below, sequenced in a study of identical twins. MiXCR, applied by TCRdb to the 5' RACE reads, yields one record per CDR3 protein. This table has 650,000 to 750,000 distinct CDR3 sequences, 20% to 25% appearing once. The same specimen was also included in a second study, on T cells expressing NK-cell markers.

Sequenced input: PBMCs. These receptors originate from a woman in her late teens or twenties in good health.

The chain links TRBV20-1 to TRBJ2-3, with 7 bases fitting TRBD1. This CDR3 spans 10 amino acids. Trimming at V came to 3 bases and at J to 11 bases, leaving 2 bases not matched to a gene. Germline CDR1 DFQATT, CDR2 SNEGSKA (reference sequence). The CDR3: CSASRGLQYF. The CDR3 DNA follows: TGCAGTGCTAGCAGGGGGTTGCAGTATTTT.

This clonotype was picked up a small number of times. CDR3 nucleotide sequence: TGCAGCGTTGGCCTTGGACTAGCGGGGGGGCCCGGAGATACGCAGTATTTT. Protein: CSVGLGLAGGPGDTQYF. The gene calls are TRBV29-1 and TRBJ2-3, with 15 bases matching TRBD2. Germline V gene data show CDR1 as SQVTM and CDR2 as ANQGSEA. The CDR3 extends over 17 amino acids. Trimming removed 4 bases from V and 5 bases from J; junction bases left unmatched: 10.

This clonotype was seen more than once but under ten times. This chain links TRBV6-1 with TRBJ2-3; either TRBD1 or TRBD2 may supply D (5 bases each). The CDR3 loop spans 16 amino acids. CDR1 and CDR2 from the germline V gene are MNHNS and SASEGT. V lost 7 bases and J lost 0, with 17 bases in between. The DNA of the CDR3 is TGTGCCAGCACCCTAGACCGGGACCACAGCACAGATACGCAGTATTTT. It is translated as CASTLDRDHSTDTQYF.

There are a few counts of this clonotype. The CDR3 DNA reads as TGTGCCGTCCGGGACACTAGCACAGATACGCAGTATTTT. Encoded protein: CAVRDTSTDTQYF. V is TRBV24-1 and J is TRBJ2-3, with D perhaps TRBD1 (6 bases). Trimming shortened V by 12 bases and J by 0 bases, and 12 bases separated the two germline ends. CDR1 is KGHDR, CDR2 SFDVKD, per germline. This CDR3 has 13 amino acids.

V gene TRBV5-1 combines with J gene TRBJ2-3; perhaps TRBD1 as D (5 bases). Germline CDR1 is SGHRS and CDR2 is YFSETQ. V was trimmed by 7 bases and J by 2 bases, leaving 14 bases between them. The CDR3 is made up of 14 amino acids. In DNA, the CDR3 is TGCGCCAGCTCCCCGACAGAGCCCACAGATACGCAGTATTTT. Amino acids: CASSPTEPTDTQYF.

The genes are TRBV6-5 and TRBJ2-3; 9 nucleotides align to TRBD2. CDR1 and CDR2 (germline): MNHEY, SVGAGI. V lost 0 bases and J lost 2; bases outside the gene matches: 6. The CDR3 sequence is 17 residues long. In nucleotides, the CDR3 is TGTGCCAGCAGTTACTCCGGACTAGCGAAATTCACAGATACGCAGTATTTT. This codes for CASSYSGLAKFTDTQYF.

This clonotype has a handful of counts. V and J are TRBV12-3 or TRBV12-4 and TRBJ2-1; D may be TRBD2 (6 bases). Trimming took 10 bases from V and 3 from J, leaving 13 bases between them. The CDR3 has 13 residues. In DNA form, the CDR3 reads TGTGCCATCCGAAACGGGGGCTACAATGAGCAGTTCTTC. As protein: CAIRNGGYNEQFF.

This clonotype was detected a few times. The V call is TRBV10-3, the J call TRBJ2-5; D is possibly TRBD2 (6 bases). CDR1 and CDR2 (germline): ENHRY, SYGVKD. The CDR3 has 13 residues. Trimming left V 7 bases short and J 1 base short, with 10 bases between. The CDR3 DNA sequence: TGTGCCATCAACGGCGGGGTCCAAGAGACCCAGTACTTC. It yields the protein CAINGGVQETQYF.

The gene calls are TRBV20-1 and TRBJ2-3; 7 bases line up with TRBD2. The CDR3 length is 15 residues. CDR1 is DFQATT and CDR2 is SNEGSKA in the germline V gene (reference sequence). V shed 6 bases, J shed 2 bases, and the junction held 11 bases outside the gene matches. Written as DNA, the CDR3 is TGCAGTGCGACGGGCGGGACTACTTACACAGATACGCAGTATTTT. Translating gives CSATGGTTYTDTQYF.

This clonotype was seen a few times. This chain joins TRBV27 and TRBJ2-2; tentative D call: TRBD1 (5 bases). The CDR3 extends over 12 amino acids. V was clipped by 10 bases and J by 9 bases, with 15 bases between them. Germline V gives CDR1 MNHEY, CDR2 SMNVEV (reference sequence). The CDR3 here is CATRVGRRELFF. The CDR3, as DNA: TGTGCCACCCGGGTGGGGCGAAGGGAGCTGTTTTTT.

This clonotype has ten or more counts. This CDR3 is CSAMDRGYNEQFF. CDR3 sequence (DNA): TGCAGTGCTATGGACAGGGGCTACAATGAGCAGTTCTTC. This chain connects TRBV20-1 to TRBJ2-1; 9 positions match TRBD1. This CDR3 region has 13 residues. The germline gives CDR1 DFQATT, CDR2 SNEGSKA (reference sequence). The ends lost 4 bases at V and 3 bases at J; junction bases unmatched: 1.

This clonotype was observed a handful of times. The V gene is TRBV20-1, the J gene TRBJ2-1; weak D call: TRBD1 (6 bases). CDR1 and CDR2 (germline): DFQATT, SNEGSKA (reference sequence). The CDR3 has 12 amino acids. V was trimmed by 0 bases and J by 10 bases, leaving 10 bases between them. The CDR3 protein is CSARDPGQEQFF. The CDR3 DNA follows: TGCAGTGCTAGAGATCCTGGACAGGAGCAGTTCTTC.

The CDR3 coding sequence is TGTGCCAGCAGTTTTCAGGGGGGTAATTACAATGAGCAGTTCTTC. Protein sequence: CASSFQGGNYNEQFF. The chain recombines TRBV12-3 or TRBV12-4 with TRBJ2-1; TRBD1 is a possible D gene (7 bases). Between the trimmed V and J ends, which lost 3 bases and 4 bases, there was a span of 13 bases. The CDR3 runs to 15 residues.